This TCR beta chain was retrieved from a study of Ad26.COV2.S vaccination and SARS-CoV-2 variants. The wider study: Each vaccinee took Ad26.COV2.S intramuscularly, once or twice 56 days apart.

Per germline, CDR1 SGDLS and CDR2 YYNGEE. This CDR3 region has 17 residues. The ends lost 2 bases at V and 5 bases at J; junction bases unmatched: 11. Treatment here: about 20 received Ad26.COV2.S at low or high dose, single or two shots; a few received placebo; per-sample allocation not given. All samples were drawn on day 63, counting from the first vaccine or placebo injection. TCRdb keeps only in-frame clones here, not all; method: immunoSEQ multiplex PCR. This table has approximately 300,000 clones, 86% appearing once. The sequencing used peripheral blood, collected in a trial of Ad26.COV2.S vaccine versus placebo. The V gene is TRBV9, the J gene TRBJ2-2, with 8 bases fitting TRBD2. This TCR came from a person aged 18-65 years who received the Ad26.COV2.S COVID-19 vaccine or a placebo. The CDR3, as DNA: TGTGCCAGCAGCGTCCCCCCAGCGGGGGTCGGAACCGGGGAGCTGTTTTTT. It yields the protein CASSVPPAGVGTGELFF.